Sequencing of this T cell receptor beta chain was carried out in a study of T cell responses to AZD1222 COVID-19 vaccine. Whole-study findings and limits: It was only a handful of AZD1222 recipients who were seropositive at baseline. Nearly half of spike-specific TCRs reportedly target unmutated variant regions.

Of note for this clone: Its antigen is still unknown.

Pooling of second doses given at about 4 or about 12 weeks was done. The germline gives CDR1 SGHRS, CDR2 YFSETQ. The CDR3 runs 15 residues. V lost 4 bases to trimming and J lost 3 bases; unmatched junction nucleotides: 9. Only in-frame clones appear in the TCRdb table, and some are missing; sequencing was by immunoSEQ multiplex PCR. The table lists roughly 140,000 clones, 90% of them singletons. This clonotype was obtained from an adult who received the AZD1222 COVID-19 vaccine. The chain couples TRBV5-1 to TRBJ2-7, with TRBD1 identical over 8 bases. Sequenced material: peripheral blood, taken 28 days after the second AZD1222 dose. CDR3 sequence: CASSPTGQGDYEQYF. The DNA of the CDR3 is TGCGCCAGCAGCCCGACCGGACAGGGCGACTACGAGCAGTACTTC.